This T cell receptor (beta chain) is from a study of cytomegalovirus exposure and HLA in healthy donors. Study background: In a later analysis, the roughly 120 validation repertoires were reported to have used the same platform as the roughly 600 first-cohort repertoires.

Measured with immunoSEQ multiplex PCR; TCRdb has only the in-frame clones, and not every one. This table has around 190,000 clones, roughly 86% appearing once. A note on this clone: Its antigen remains unknown.

Per the germline V gene, CDR1 is SGHVS and CDR2 is FQNEAQ. There are 18 residues in the CDR3. V gave up 2 bases and J gave up 0 bases, with 17 bases separating them. Separation from the roughly 670-subject first cohort characterized the roughly 130-subject validation cohort, to which the donors belonged. Study observations and caveats: Subsequent analysis showed first-cohort TCR clusters tending to co-occur in some 110 validation repertoires.

Sequenced input: PBMCs. The chain employs TRBV7-8 and TRBJ2-4; D is unresolved. The TCR was taken from a man aged 25-45 years in good health and CMV-seropositive. CDR3 protein: CASSLSPSAGVAKNIQYF. In DNA, the CDR3 is TGTGCCAGCAGCTTAAGTCCCTCCGCTGGGGTAGCCAAAAACATTCAGTACTTC. Supplemented by reference TRBV7-8 and TRBJ2-4, the full variable domain reads GAGVSQSPRYKVAKRGQDVALRCDPISGHVSLFWYQQALGQGPEFLTYFQNEAQLDKSGLPSDRFFAERPEGSVSTLKIQRTQQEDSAVYLCASSLSPSAGVAKNIQYFGAGTRLSVL.